This TCR beta chain is drawn from a study of neurological immune-mediated disorders. The sample holds many counts of this clonotype. What it binds is unknown. Germline V gene data show CDR1 as DFQATT and CDR2 as SNEGSKA (reference sequence). Deletions cut 1 base from V and 2 bases from J, with 10 bases between. There are 14 residues in the CDR3. General study points: The study found no CDR3 amino acid sequences shared by expanded clones across subjects, suggesting private repertoires in all groups.

TCRdb fed the 5' RACE reads into MiXCR, producing one record per CDR3 protein. This sample carries fewer than 110,000 distinct CDR3 sequences, 10% to 13% of them seen once, and the ten largest clones take 2.5% to 4%. As to time point: longitudinal time-point 3. The rearrangement links TRBV20-1 to TRBJ2-3; maybe TRBD1 (5 bases). The TCR originated in a female donor with HTLV-1-associated myelopathy (HAM/TSP). The sample taken for sequencing was PBMCs. CDR3 residues: CSARVSGLTDTQYF. CDR3 DNA sequence: TGCAGTGCTAGAGTTTCAGGGCTCACAGATACGCAGTATTTT.